One and the same sample provided the 25 T cell receptor beta chains below, sequenced in a study of Tregs in tolerant kidney transplant recipients. The data were produced by immunoSEQ multiplex PCR, yet TCRdb's version contains in-frame clones alone and is incomplete. The table includes about 64,000 clones, approximately 98% detected once. The material sequenced was Tregs from blood, taken before the transplant. The origin of the receptors is a human donor who received a combined kidney and bone marrow transplant.

This chain joins TRBV28 and TRBJ2-7; D not resolved. Trimming took off 4 bases at V and 4 bases at J, with 5 bases between the two ends. Germline CDR1 reads MDHEN; CDR2 reads SYDVKM. The CDR3 covers 11 residues. CDR3 loop: CASSSRYEQYF. The CDR3 DNA is TGTGCCAGCAGTTCCAGGTACGAGCAGTACTTC. Supplemented by reference TRBV28 and TRBJ2-7, the full variable domain reads DVKVTQSSRYLVKRTGEKVFLECVQDMDHENMFWYRQDPGLGLRLIYFSYDVKMKEKGDIPEGYSVSREKKERFSLILESASTNQTSMYLCASSSRYEQYFGPGTRLTVT.

This clone appeared once. V gene TRBV4-2 combines with J gene TRBJ2-3; 10 nucleotides align to TRBD2. V was clipped by 4 bases and J by 2 bases; unmatched bases: 3. The CDR3 contains 15 residues. The germline V gene has CDR1 LGHNA and CDR2 YNFKEQ. For the CDR3, the DNA is TGTGCCAGCAGCCTAGGACTAGCGGACACAGATACGCAGTATTTT. It codes for CASSLGLADTDTQYF.

The rearrangement links TRBV9 to TRBJ2-5; TRBD2 agrees at 13 bases. Trimming cost V 0 bases and J 2 bases; bases outside gene matches: 4. Germline assignment: CDR1 SGDLS and CDR2 YYNGEE. The CDR3 is 17 residues long. In DNA, the CDR3 is TGTGCCAGCAGCGTAGGGTCACTAGCGGGGGGGCAAGAGACCCAGTACTTC. This translates into CASSVGSLAGGQETQYF.

The CDR3 DNA sequence: TGTGCCAGTAGTATAGGGTTTGGTAGCCAAGAGACCCAGTACTTC. It encodes CASSIGFGSQETQYF. The gene calls are TRBV19 and TRBJ2-5, with D unclear. The V end lost 1 base, the J end lost 1 base, and 10 bases lay between the germline ends. Looked up from germline, CDR1 is LNHDA and CDR2 is SQIVND (reference sequence). The CDR3 has 15 residues.

The gene calls are TRBV5-4 and TRBJ2-5, with 8 bases fitting TRBD1. The CDR3 length is 15 residues. The germline CDR1 and CDR2 sequences are SGHNT and YYREEE (reference sequence). After removal of 4 bases from V and 0 bases from J, the junction contained 5 bases not matched to a gene. CDR3 protein: CASSGDRRYQETQYF. Here the CDR3 DNA reads TGTGCCAGCAGCGGGGACAGGAGATACCAAGAGACCCAGTACTTC.

This chain uses TRBV7-9 with TRBJ1-1; D gene unclear. The V gene lost 1 base and the J gene lost 1 base, with 7 bases spanning the gap. CDR1 and CDR2 (germline): SEHNR, FQNEAQ (reference sequence). This CDR3 comprises 14 residues. Here the CDR3 reads CASSLEQRNTEAFF. CDR3 DNA: TGTGCCAGCAGCTTAGAACAGAGGAACACTGAAGCTTTCTTT.

The CDR3 nucleotides are TGTGCCAGCAGCCGTCAGGGGGGTAGCGCAGATACGCAGTATTTT. Protein: CASSRQGGSADTQYF. The V call is TRBV7-2, the J call TRBJ2-3, with a weak D call TRBD1 (7 bases). CDR3 length equals 15 residues. V was shortened by 5 bases and J by 4 bases, with 16 bases between the two germline ends. Germline CDR1 SGHTA, CDR2 FQGNSA.

The chain is built from TRBV25-1 and TRBJ2-5; no clear D. Between the trimmed V and J ends, which lost 8 bases and 5 bases, there was a span of 12 bases. Germline V CDR1 and CDR2: MGHDK, SYGVNS. This CDR3 region has 12 residues. The CDR3 loop reads CASGAVGETQYF. Here the CDR3 DNA reads TGTGCCAGCGGAGCAGTTGGCGAGACCCAGTACTTC.

The chain recombines TRBV7-3 with TRBJ2-1; the match to TRBD2 covers 7 bases. The CDR3 runs to 15 residues. J gave up 2 bases and V 3 bases, and 4 bases lay outside the gene matches. CDR1 is SGHTA and CDR2 is FQGTGA in the germline V gene. The CDR3, as DNA: TGTGCCAGCAGCTTCACGGGGGGTACCTACAATGAGCAGTTCTTC. As protein: CASSFTGGTYNEQFF. The whole variable domain, remainder taken from reference TRBV7-3 and TRBJ2-1, is GAGVSQTPSNKVTEKGKYVELRCDPISGHTALYWYRQSLGQGPEFLIYFQGTGAADDSGLPNDRFFAVRPEGSVSTLKIQRTERGDSAVYLCASSFTGGTYNEQFFGPGTRLTVL.

The rearrangement joins TRBV6-1 to TRBJ1-2, with D perhaps matching TRBD1 (6 bases). V lost 5 bases and J 7 bases, leaving 14 bases between the germline ends. Germline V CDR1 and CDR2: MNHNS, SASEGT. This CDR3 contains 13 residues. The CDR3 coding sequence is TGTGCCAGCAGTACTCAGGGGTGGGGTGGCTACACCTTC. Encoded protein: CASSTQGWGGYTF.

The chain employs TRBV4-2 and TRBJ2-3, with TRBD2 matching over 12 bases. Germline V lookup: CDR1 LGHNA, CDR2 YNFKEQ. The CDR3 is made up of 19 amino acids. The J segment lost 4 bases and the V segment lost 2 bases, leaving 13 bases of the junction unmatched. The DNA for the CDR3 is TGTGCCAGCAGCCAACCCCCTACTAGCGGGAGGAGACGGCCAGATACGCAGTATTTT. As protein: CASSQPPTSGRRRPDTQYF.

The J gene is TRBJ2-7, the V gene TRBV5-5; D unresolved. Germline lookup yields CDR1 SGHKS and CDR2 YYEKEE (reference sequence). This CDR3 is built from 14 residues. The ends were cut back, 1 base at V and 0 bases at J, with 8 bases in the middle. CDR3 nucleotides: TGTGCCAGCAGCTTGCTAGAAAGCTCCTACGAGCAGTACTTC. As protein: CASSLLESSYEQYF.

The chain couples TRBV15 to TRBJ2-7; TRBD1 matches 9 bases. J gave up 1 base and V 4 bases, and 5 bases lay outside the gene matches. The CDR3 length is 15 residues. The germline gives CDR1 LNHNV, CDR2 YYDKDF (reference sequence). CDR3 region: CATSTPGQGSYEQYF. The CDR3 DNA follows: TGTGCCACCAGCACACCGGGACAGGGATCCTACGAGCAGTACTTC.

The rearrangement links TRBV9 to TRBJ2-5; TRBD1 matches 8 bases. V gave up 6 bases and J gave up 5 bases; unmatched junction bases: 15. The germline V gene encodes CDR1 SGDLS and CDR2 YYNGEE. The CDR3 has 16 amino acids. CDR3 bases: TGTGCCAGCAAAGGGGGAACAGGGGGACCGTGGGAGACCCAGTACTTC. Its translation: CASKGGTGGPWETQYF.

V usage is TRBV11-2 and J usage is TRBJ1-2, with a weak D call TRBD1 (5 bases). V was pared by 4 bases and J by 7 bases, with 16 bases between. This CDR3 spans 14 amino acids. The germline gives CDR1 SGHAT, CDR2 FQNNGV. This chain's CDR3 is CASSSFWQGGGYTF. DNA for the CDR3: TGTGCCAGCAGCTCCTTTTGGCAGGGAGGTGGCTACACCTTC.

V and J are TRBV4-1 and TRBJ2-1, with 9 bases that match TRBD1. Germline CDR1 reads MGHRA; CDR2 reads YSYEKL. This CDR3 is 17 amino acids long. With V trimmed by 2 bases and J by 9 bases, 14 bases remained unmatched. CDR3 coding DNA: TGCGCCAGCAGCCAATATACACCGGGACAGGGAGTAGGTGAGCAGTTCTTC. Its protein product is CASSQYTPGQGVGEQFF.

The J gene is TRBJ2-1, the V gene TRBV5-1; 8 nucleotides agree with TRBD2. The CDR3 runs to 12 residues. CDR1 SGHRS and CDR2 YFSETQ come from the germline V gene. With V trimmed by 4 bases and J by 16 bases, 10 bases remained unmatched. DNA of the CDR3: TGCGCCAGCAGCCCACCGGGACTAGAAAAATTCTTC. This codes for CASSPPGLEKFF.

This chain uses TRBV15 with TRBJ2-3, with D perhaps TRBD2 (5 bases). This CDR3 contains 13 residues. Trimming removed 3 bases at V and 7 bases at J, with 11 bases between. Germline V gene sequence: CDR1 LNHNV, CDR2 YYDKDF (reference sequence). The CDR3 loop is CATSSPLGNTQYF. CDR3 nucleotide sequence: TGTGCCACCAGCAGTCCCCTCGGGAATACGCAGTATTTT. Together with reference TRBV15 and TRBJ2-3, the CDR3 gives the full variable domain: DAMVIQNPRYQVTQFGKPVTLSCSQTLNHNVMYWYQQKSSQAPKLLFHYYDKDFNNEADTPDNFQSRRPNTSFCFLDIRSPGLGDTAMYLCATSSPLGNTQYFGPGTRLTVL.

This chain joins TRBV5-1 and TRBJ2-3; a possible D gene is TRBD2 (6 bases). The length of the CDR3 is 14 residues. CDR1 SGHRS and CDR2 YFSETQ come from the germline V gene. V lost 0 bases to trimming and J lost 6 bases, with 11 bases between them. CDR3 nucleotides: TGCGCCAGCAGCTTGGGTCTAGGGAGGGATACGCAGTATTTT. Amino acid sequence: CASSLGLGRDTQYF.

The V and J genes are TRBV5-4 and TRBJ2-5, with 9 positions matching TRBD2. Germline trimming cut 4 bases from V and 5 bases from J; bases unmatched to any gene: 9. Germline lookup yields CDR1 SGHNT and CDR2 YYREEE (reference sequence). The CDR3 totals 15 residues. The CDR3 nucleotides read TGTGCCAGCAGCCGCACCGGGACTAGCATGGAGACCCAGTACTTC. As protein: CASSRTGTSMETQYF.

The rearrangement links TRBV6-1 to TRBJ1-2; tentatively, D is TRBD1 (6 bases). Trimming took 6 bases from V and 5 from J, leaving 16 bases between them. The CDR3 has 14 amino acids. The V gene's germline CDR1 is MNHNS and CDR2 SASEGT. This CDR3 is CASRITGLEYGYTF. The CDR3 bases are TGTGCCAGCAGGATAACAGGGCTTGAGTATGGCTACACCTTC.

The chain combines TRBV6-5 with TRBJ2-1, with D possibly being TRBD1 (5 bases). Trimming shortened V by 6 bases and J by 8 bases, and 17 bases separated the two germline ends. This CDR3 is 14 amino acids long. Germline V gene data show CDR1 as MNHEY and CDR2 as SVGAGI. Here the CDR3 reads CASRPRAGRHEQFF. The CDR3 bases are TGTGCCAGCAGGCCTCGGGCAGGGCGTCATGAGCAGTTCTTC.

The J gene is TRBJ2-5, the V gene TRBV5-4; TRBD1 matches at 8 bases. CDR3 length: 14 residues. V was pared by 0 bases and J by 5 bases, with 3 bases of the junction left unmatched. In germline, CDR1 is SGHNT, CDR2 YYREEE (reference sequence). The chain's CDR3 is CASSLGTGRETQYF. CDR3 DNA sequence: TGTGCCAGCAGCTTGGGGACAGGGCGGGAGACCCAGTACTTC. Filled out from reference TRBV5-4 and TRBJ2-5, the complete variable domain reads ETGVTQSPTHLIKTRGQQVTLRCSSQSGHNTVSWYQQALGQGPQFIFQYYREEENGRGNFPPRFSGLQFPNYSSELNVNALELDDSALYLCASSLGTGRETQYFGPGTRLLVL.

The chain links TRBV10-3 to TRBJ2-3; D is unclear. V was clipped by 5 bases and J by 1 base, with 7 bases between them. Germline CDR1 reads ENHRY; CDR2 reads SYGVKD. The CDR3 totals 13 residues. In DNA, the CDR3 is TGTGCCATCAGTCAAGGAGGCACAGATACGCAGTATTTT. Translating gives CAISQGGTDTQYF.

The genes are TRBV11-2 and TRBJ1-3; D call uncertain. Germline loops: CDR1 SGHAT, CDR2 FQNNGV. The CDR3 consists of 14 residues. V shed 0 bases and J shed 1 base, with 4 bases lying between them. For the CDR3, the DNA is TGTGCCAGCAGCTTAGATTTATCTGGAAACACCATATATTTT. Its translation is CASSLDLSGNTIYF.